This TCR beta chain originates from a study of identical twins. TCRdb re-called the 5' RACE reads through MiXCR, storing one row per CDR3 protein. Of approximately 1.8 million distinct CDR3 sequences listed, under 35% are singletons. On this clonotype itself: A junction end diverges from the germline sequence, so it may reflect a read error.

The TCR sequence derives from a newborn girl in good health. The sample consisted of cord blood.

The CDR3 is CAGSDPPLGQGSSYNEQFF. The DNA for the CDR3 is TGTGCCGGCAGTGATCCCCCGCTGGGACAGGGAAGCTCCTACAATGAGCAGTTCTTC. The rearrangement links TRBV2 to TRBJ2-1; TRBD1 aligns across 9 bases. The CDR3 is made up of 19 amino acids. Germline CDR1 is SNHLY and CDR2 is FYNNEI. Supplemented by reference TRBV2 and TRBJ2-1, the full variable domain reads EPEVTQTPSHQVTQMGQEVILRCVPISNHLYFYWYRQILGQKVEFLVSFYNNEISEKSEIFDDQFSVERPDGSNFTLKIRSTKLEDSAMYFCAGSDPPLGQGSSYNEQFFGPGTRLTVL.